The rows below give T cell receptor beta chains drawn from one sample of a study of early T cells in non-severe SARS-CoV-2 infection. Each CDR3 protein gets one entry after TCRdb re-called the 5' RACE reads with MiXCR. The table includes 66,000 or so distinct CDR3 sequences, approximately 13% detected once. The sample taken for sequencing was whole blood. These receptors all come from an adult who was a healthcare worker with PCR-confirmed SARS-CoV-2 infection or an uninfected control (not recorded which). Both conserved end residues are part of each CDR3. Clone sizes are given selectively: once, few, many, or a class where the clone is expanded.

>TRBJ2-3|TRBV7-9|many|15
CASSFATGGTDTQYF
>TRBJ2-4|TRBV20-1|-|11
CSALTKNIQYF
>TRBJ1-6|TRBV28|many|16
CASSFKGRGYNSPLHF
>TRBJ1-2|TRBV29-1|-|13
CSAGGGGKDGYTF
>TRBJ2-1|TRBV19|many|13
CASRDRGLDEQFF
>TRBJ1-1|TRBV7-6|few|13
CASSSFGDTEAFF
>TRBJ1-2|TRBV6-2/TRBV6-3|few|12
CASSYQRYGYTF
>TRBJ2-1|TRBV28|many|16
CASSILAGSRLNEQFF
>TRBJ1-3|TRBV6-1|-|14
CASAGTHSGNTIYF
>TRBJ2-3|TRBV3-1|few|12
CASSRPPDTQYF
>TRBJ2-1|TRBV6-2/TRBV6-3|many|15
CASSITAYAGNEQFF
>TRBJ1-6|TRBV28|few|14
CASSPASGNSPLHF
>TRBJ2-3|TRBV3-1|few|14
CASSQAGGRDTQYF
>TRBJ2-5|TRBV28|few|16
CASSSWTVQTQETQYF
>TRBJ1-2|TRBV6-6|-|14
CASTLGQGSDGYTF
>TRBJ2-3|TRBV20-1|-|15
CSARVAGGGTDTQYF
>TRBJ1-6|TRBV11-1|many|16
CASSRSFDRGNSPLHF
>TRBJ2-1|TRBV7-2|few|11
CASSGFSPTHF
>TRBJ2-7|TRBV20-1|few|12
CSAKRGTYEQYF
>TRBJ1-5|TRBV23-1|many|14
CASSQPTSNQPQHF
>TRBJ2-6|TRBV11-3|few|19
CASSLTLDRGFSGANVLTF
>TRBJ1-1|TRBV9|-|13
CASSVALNTEAFF
>TRBJ2-3|TRBV11-1|-|13
CASSLALMERPYF
>TRBJ1-1|TRBV18|few|14
CASSPPGQDILAFF
>TRBJ2-2|TRBV7-6|-|14
CASSTDPGVGELFF
>TRBJ1-2|TRBV29-1|-|14
CSVELPGQNYGYTF
>TRBJ2-4|TRBV20-1|-|15
CSARGDSGRINIQYF
>TRBJ2-3|TRBV7-9|many|14
CASGTSGRQDTQYF
>TRBJ2-1|TRBV3-1|-|15
CASNRMGSGSNEQFF
>TRBJ2-4|TRBV27|-|13
CASSLFGENIQYF
>TRBJ2-1|TRBV7-9|many|12
CAKTEGGNEQFF
>TRBJ2-7|TRBV29-1|-|12
CSVRGPTYEQYF
>TRBJ1-5|TRBV6-2/TRBV6-3|many|14
CASSPTGTVQPQHF
>TRBJ2-3|TRBV29-1|many|15
CSVDYRAHHTDTQYF
>TRBJ2-2|TRBV3-1|many|13
CASSQGTPGELFF
>TRBJ2-1|TRBV19|-|15
CASTSGLAGVGEQFF
>TRBJ2-1|TRBV24-1|-|14
CATSWGGRNNEQFF
>TRBJ2-7|TRBV6-1|many|15
CASRGGLAEAYEQYF
>TRBJ2-1|TRBV19|few|16
CASSIEAGGLGNEQFF
>TRBJ2-7|TRBV9|few|14
CASSARGSSYEQYF
>TRBJ2-1|TRBV29-1|few|13
CSVDGGLELEQFF
>TRBJ2-1|TRBV28|-|17
CASSSRLWGLLAREQFF
>TRBJ2-1|TRBV3-1|-|15
CASSYTSGIWYEQFF
>TRBJ2-3|TRBV27|few|16
CASRTGTSGRTDTQYF
>TRBJ2-1|TRBV28|many|14
CASSSGTTYNEQFF
>TRBJ2-6|TRBV15|-|18
CATSPRAGRGSGANVLTF
>TRBJ2-1|TRBV7-3|few|13
CASSLTSGIEQFF
>TRBJ2-2|TRBV6-1|-|13
CASGTSLTGELFF
>TRBJ1-2|TRBV6-1|few|13
CASSELGLRGYTF
>TRBJ2-5|TRBV20-1|many|16
CSASSSGRRGAETQYF